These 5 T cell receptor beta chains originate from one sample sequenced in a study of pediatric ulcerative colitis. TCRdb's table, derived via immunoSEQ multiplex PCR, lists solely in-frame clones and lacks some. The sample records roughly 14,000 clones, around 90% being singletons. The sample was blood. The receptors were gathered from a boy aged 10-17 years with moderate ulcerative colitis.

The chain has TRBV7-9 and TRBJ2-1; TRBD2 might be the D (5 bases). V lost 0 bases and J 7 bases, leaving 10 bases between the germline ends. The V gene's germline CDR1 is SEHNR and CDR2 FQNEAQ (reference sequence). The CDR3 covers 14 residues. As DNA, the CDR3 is TGTGCCAGCAGCTTAGCGACGGGGTTTAATGAGCAGTTCTTC. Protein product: CASSLATGFNEQFF.

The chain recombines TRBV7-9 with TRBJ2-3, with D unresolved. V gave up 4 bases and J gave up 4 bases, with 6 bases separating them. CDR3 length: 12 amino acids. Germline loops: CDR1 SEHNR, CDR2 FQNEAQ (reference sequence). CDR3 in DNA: TGTGCCAGCAGCTCGCAGGCAGATACGCAGTATTTT. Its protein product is CASSSQADTQYF.

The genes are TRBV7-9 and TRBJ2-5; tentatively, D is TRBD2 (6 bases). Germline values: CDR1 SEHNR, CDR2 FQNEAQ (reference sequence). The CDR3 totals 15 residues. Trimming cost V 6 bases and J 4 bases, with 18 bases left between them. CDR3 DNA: TGTGCCAGCAGTCCCGGGATCGCGGGGAGAGAGACCCAGTACTTC. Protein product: CASSPGIAGRETQYF.

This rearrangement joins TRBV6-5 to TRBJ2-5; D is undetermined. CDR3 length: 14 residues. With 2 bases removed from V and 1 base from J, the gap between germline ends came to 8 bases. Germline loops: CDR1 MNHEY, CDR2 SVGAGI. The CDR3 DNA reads TGTGCCAGCAGTTACGCCGGTCCCCAAGAGACCCAGTACTTC. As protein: CASSYAGPQETQYF.

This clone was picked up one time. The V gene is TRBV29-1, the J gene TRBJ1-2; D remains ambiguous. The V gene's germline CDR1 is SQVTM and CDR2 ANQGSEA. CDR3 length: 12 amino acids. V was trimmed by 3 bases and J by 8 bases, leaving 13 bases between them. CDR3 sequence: CSVERLGEGYTF. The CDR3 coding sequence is TGCAGCGTTGAGAGGCTTGGGGAGGGCTACACCTTC.